This T cell receptor (beta chain) was captured by sequencing in a study of beta chain features in type 1 diabetes. CD4+ naive, central memory, regulatory and stem cell-like memory cells were sorted via CD45RO/CCR7/CD25/CD127/CD95/CD27. This clone was seen a handful of times. Expressed TCRB transcripts were sequenced after all isolated RNA was converted to cDNA. Produced via immunoSEQ multiplex PCR; TCRdb's table is partial and in-frame only. The repertoire holds about 330,000 clones, with about 10% as singletons. This clonotype originated in a woman in her 30s in good health. Input material: naive CD4+ T cells from blood.

CDR3 coding DNA: TGTGCCAGCAGTCCCGATCTCAGGCAGTACTTC. It is translated as CASSPDLRQYF. This chain uses TRBV28 with TRBJ2-7; no firm D call. Trimming removed 5 bases at V and 9 bases at J, with 11 bases between. This CDR3 has 11 residues. Germline V gene data show CDR1 as MDHEN and CDR2 as SYDVKM.